This T cell receptor beta chain was retrieved from a study of blood T cells in healthy people across ages. General study points: Older age coincided with a roughly linear decline in TCR beta diversity per million T cells. More naive CD4+ cells and higher diversity were found in long-lived than in aged donors.

A remark on this clonotype: Its target is unknown.

The CDR3 is made up of 13 amino acids. Germline values: CDR1 LGHNA, CDR2 YNFKEQ. Using a J-beta primer mix together with a sample-barcoded 5' primer, a second PCR was run for about 6 to 12 cycles. Samples each returned at least 3 million CDR3-containing paired-end reads. TCRdb independently ran MiXCR on the 5' RACE reads; one entry per CDR3 protein. The table records approximately 900,000 distinct CDR3 sequences, roughly 43% of them present only once. The TCR sequence derives from a young man in good health. Material for sequencing was blood. The gene calls are TRBV4-2 and TRBJ2-5; D not certain. The J call may be in error: the DNA end matches TRBJ2-7 better. The CDR3 loop reads CASSQEGNYEQYF. CDR3 sequence (DNA): TGTGCCAGCAGCCAAGAAGGCAATTACGAGCAGTACTTC.